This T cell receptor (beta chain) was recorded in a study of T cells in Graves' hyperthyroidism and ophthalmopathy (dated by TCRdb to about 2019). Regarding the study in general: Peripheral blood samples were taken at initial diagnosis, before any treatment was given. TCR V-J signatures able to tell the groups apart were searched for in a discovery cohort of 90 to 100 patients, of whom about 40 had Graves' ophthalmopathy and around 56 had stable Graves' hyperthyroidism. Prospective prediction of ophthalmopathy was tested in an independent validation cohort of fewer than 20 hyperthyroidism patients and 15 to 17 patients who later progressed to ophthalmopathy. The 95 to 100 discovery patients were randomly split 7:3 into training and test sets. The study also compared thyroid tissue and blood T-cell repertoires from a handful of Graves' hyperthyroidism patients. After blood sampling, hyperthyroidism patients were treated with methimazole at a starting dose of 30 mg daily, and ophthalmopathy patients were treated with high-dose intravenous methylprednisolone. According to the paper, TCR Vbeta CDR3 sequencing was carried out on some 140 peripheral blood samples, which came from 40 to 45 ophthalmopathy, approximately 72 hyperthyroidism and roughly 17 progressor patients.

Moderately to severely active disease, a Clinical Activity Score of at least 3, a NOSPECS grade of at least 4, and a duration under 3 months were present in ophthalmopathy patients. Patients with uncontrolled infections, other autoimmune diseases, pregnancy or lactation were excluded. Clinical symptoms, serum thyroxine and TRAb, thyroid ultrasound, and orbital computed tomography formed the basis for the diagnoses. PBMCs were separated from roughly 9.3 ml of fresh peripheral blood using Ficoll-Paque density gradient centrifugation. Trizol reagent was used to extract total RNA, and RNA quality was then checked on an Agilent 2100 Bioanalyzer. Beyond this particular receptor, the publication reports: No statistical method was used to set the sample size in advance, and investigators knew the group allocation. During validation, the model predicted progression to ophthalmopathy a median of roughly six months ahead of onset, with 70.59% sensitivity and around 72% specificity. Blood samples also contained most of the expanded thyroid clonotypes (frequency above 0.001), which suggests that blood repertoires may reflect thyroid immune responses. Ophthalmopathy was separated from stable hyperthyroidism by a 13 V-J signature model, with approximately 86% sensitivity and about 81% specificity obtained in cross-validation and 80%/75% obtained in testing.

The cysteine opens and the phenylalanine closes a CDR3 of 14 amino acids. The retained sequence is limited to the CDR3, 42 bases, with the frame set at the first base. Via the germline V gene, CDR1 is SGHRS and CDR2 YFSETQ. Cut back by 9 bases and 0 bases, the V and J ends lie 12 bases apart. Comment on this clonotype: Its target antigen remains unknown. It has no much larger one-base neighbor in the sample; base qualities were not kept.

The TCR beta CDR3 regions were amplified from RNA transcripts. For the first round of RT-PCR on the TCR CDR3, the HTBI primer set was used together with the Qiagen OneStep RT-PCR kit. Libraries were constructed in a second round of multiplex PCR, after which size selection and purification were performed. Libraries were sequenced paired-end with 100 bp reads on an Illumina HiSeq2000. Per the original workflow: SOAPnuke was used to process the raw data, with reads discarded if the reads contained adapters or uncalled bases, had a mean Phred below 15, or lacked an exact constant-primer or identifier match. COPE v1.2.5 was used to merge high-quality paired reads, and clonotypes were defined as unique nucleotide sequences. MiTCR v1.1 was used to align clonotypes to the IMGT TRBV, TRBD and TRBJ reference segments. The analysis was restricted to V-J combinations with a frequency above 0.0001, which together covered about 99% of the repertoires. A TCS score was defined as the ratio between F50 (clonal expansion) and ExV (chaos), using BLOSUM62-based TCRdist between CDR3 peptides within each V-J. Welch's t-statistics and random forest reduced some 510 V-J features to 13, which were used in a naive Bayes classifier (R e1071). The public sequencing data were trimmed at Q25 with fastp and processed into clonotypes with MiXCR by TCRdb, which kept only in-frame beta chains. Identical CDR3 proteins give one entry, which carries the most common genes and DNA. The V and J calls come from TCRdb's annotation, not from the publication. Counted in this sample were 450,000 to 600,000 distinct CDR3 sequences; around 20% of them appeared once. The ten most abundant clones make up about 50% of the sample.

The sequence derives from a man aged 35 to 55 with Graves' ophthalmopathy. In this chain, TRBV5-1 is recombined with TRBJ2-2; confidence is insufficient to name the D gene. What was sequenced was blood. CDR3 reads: CATSLSANTGELFF. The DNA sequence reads TGCGCCACTTCACTTTCCGCGAACACCGGGGAGCTGTTTTTT.